This T cell receptor (beta chain) appears in the sequencing data of a study of blood T cell repertoires in COVID-19. Study-level background: The origin of the acute and convalescent COVID-19 samples was the United States, Italy and Spain. Nucleic acid was either cDNA or gDNA, and it came from T cells, B-cell-depleted T cells, or PBMCs.

A few counts support this clone. TCRdb keeps only in-frame clones here, not all; method: immunoSEQ multiplex PCR. In the table there are hundreds of thousands of clones, 88% of which are singletons. Trimming cost V 3 bases and J 7 bases; bases outside gene matches: 10. CDR3 size: 15 residues. From germline, CDR1 is SGHDT and CDR2 YYEEEE. Study members were between roughly 18 and 100 years old and lived in some 22 US regions. Which cohort a participant joined came from the clinical history participants gave. The clonotype comes from a woman in her sixties or seventies in a cohort exposed to, infected with or recovered from COVID-19 (not recorded which). V gene TRBV5-6 combines with J gene TRBJ2-7; 10 bases are shared with TRBD2. Sequencing input: PBMCs or T cells enriched from blood (not recorded which). The CDR3 DNA sequence: TGTGCCAGCAGCTGGGGCCTAGCGGGAGAGGGAGAGCAGTACTTC. It encodes CASSWGLAGEGEQYF.